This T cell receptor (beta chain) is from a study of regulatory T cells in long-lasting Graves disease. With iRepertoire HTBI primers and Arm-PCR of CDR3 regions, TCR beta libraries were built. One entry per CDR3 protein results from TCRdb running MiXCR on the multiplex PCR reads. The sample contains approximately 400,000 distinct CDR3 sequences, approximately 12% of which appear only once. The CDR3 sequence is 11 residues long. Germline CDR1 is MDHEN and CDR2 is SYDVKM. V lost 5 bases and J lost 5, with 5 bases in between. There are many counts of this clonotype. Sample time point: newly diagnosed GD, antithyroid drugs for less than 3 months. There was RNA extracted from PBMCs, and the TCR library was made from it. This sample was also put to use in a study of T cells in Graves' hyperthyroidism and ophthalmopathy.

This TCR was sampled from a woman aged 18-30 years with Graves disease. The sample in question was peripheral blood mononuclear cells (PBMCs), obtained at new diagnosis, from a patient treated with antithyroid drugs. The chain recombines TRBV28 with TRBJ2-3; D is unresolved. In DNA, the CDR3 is TGTGCCAGCAGTCGTGTAGATACGCAGTATTTT. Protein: CASSRVDTQYF. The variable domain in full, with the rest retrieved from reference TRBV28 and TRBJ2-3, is DVKVTQSSRYLVKRTGEKVFLECVQDMDHENMFWYRQDPGLGLRLIYFSYDVKMKEKGDIPEGYSVSREKKERFSLILESASTNQTSMYLCASSRVDTQYFGPGTRLTVL.